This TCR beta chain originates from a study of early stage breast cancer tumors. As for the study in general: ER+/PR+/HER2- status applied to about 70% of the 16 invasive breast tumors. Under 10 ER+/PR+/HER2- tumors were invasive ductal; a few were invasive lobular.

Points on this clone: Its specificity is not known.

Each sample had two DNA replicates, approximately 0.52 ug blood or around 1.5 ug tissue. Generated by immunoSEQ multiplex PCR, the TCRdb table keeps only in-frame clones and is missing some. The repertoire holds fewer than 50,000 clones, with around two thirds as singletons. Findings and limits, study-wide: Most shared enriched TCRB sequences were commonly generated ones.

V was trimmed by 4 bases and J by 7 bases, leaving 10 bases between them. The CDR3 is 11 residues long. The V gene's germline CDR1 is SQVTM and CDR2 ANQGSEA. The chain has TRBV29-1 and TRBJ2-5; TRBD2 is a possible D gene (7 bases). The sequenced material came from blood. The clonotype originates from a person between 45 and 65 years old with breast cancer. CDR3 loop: CSVAGEGTQYF. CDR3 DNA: TGCAGCGTTGCAGGGGAGGGGACCCAGTACTTC.